The clone carrying this T cell receptor beta chain has more than one count but fewer than ten. The antigen is not known. It was with a sample-barcoded 5' primer and a J-beta primer mix that a second PCR of about 6 to 12 cycles was run. TCRdb re-analysed the 5' RACE reads in MiXCR, keeping a single row per CDR3 protein. The sample includes about 720,000 distinct CDR3 sequences, about 24% seen only once; the top ten take 22%. This sample is part of a study of blood T cells in healthy people across ages. Investigators took approximately 10 milliliters of peripheral blood from every donor. Findings and limits, study-wide: Both higher diversity and more naive CD4+ cells marked long-lived donors when set against aged donors.

The junction had 9 bases not matched to a gene; V was cut back by 5 bases and J by 0 bases. This CDR3 contains 17 residues. The chain is built from TRBV12-3 or TRBV12-4 and TRBJ2-3, with TRBD1 matching over 9 bases. Sequencing was done on a sample of blood. This receptor was obtained from a man aged 70 or older in good health. This CDR3 reads CASSLDRGLSSTDTQYF. Here the CDR3 DNA reads TGTGCCAGCAGTCTGGACAGGGGACTTTCTAGCACAGATACGCAGTATTTT.